This record covers a single TCR beta chain. The antigen remains unidentified. Unexposed donor CD4+ T cells date from 2011-2018, before the COVID-19 pandemic. After ten to eleven days of culture, CD4+ T cells were isolated. The entry originates in a study of CD4 T cells in relation to SARS-CoV-2 and coronaviruses. Measured with immunoSEQ multiplex PCR; TCRdb has only the in-frame clones, and not every one. The table has about 23,000 clones, roughly 70% seen once. The CDR3 contains 15 residues. V dropped 0 bases and J dropped 2 bases, with 9 bases sitting between them. Germline V gene data show CDR1 as SGHRS and CDR2 as YFSETQ.

The sample consisted of CD4+ T cells from PBMCs, cultured in vitro. This receptor was taken from a human donor in good health. The J gene is TRBJ1-5, the V gene TRBV5-1; D remains ambiguous. CDR3 DNA: TGCGCCAGCAGCTTGGCCGGGGAAGGCAATCAGCCCCAGCATTTT. Translation: CASSLAGEGNQPQHF.